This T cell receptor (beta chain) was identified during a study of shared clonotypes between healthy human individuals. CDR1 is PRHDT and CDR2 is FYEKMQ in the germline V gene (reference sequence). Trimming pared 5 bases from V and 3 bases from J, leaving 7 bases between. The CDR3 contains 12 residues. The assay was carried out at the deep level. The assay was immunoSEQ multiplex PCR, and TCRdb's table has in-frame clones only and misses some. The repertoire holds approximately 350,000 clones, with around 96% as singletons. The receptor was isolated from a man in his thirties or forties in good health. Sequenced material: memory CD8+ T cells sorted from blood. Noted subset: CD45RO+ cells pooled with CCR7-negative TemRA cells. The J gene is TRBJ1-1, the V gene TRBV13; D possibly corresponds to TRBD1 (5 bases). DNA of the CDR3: TGTGCCAGCAGCAGAGGGGACACTGAAGCTTTCTTT. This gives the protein CASSRGDTEAFF.